The source of this T cell receptor beta chain is a study of T-cell memory formation after mild COVID-19. Overall study: TCR clusters were mostly confined to one donor each.

The CDR3 is made up of 13 amino acids. Germline CDR1 reads SGHDT; CDR2 reads YYEEEE. In regard to this clonotype: The antigen remains unidentified. A junction boundary mismatches the germline segment, possibly from a read error.

Study observations and caveats: Contracting clones, day 15 to 85, had balanced CD4/CD8, and later expanders favored CD4+.

TCRdb used MiXCR to reprocess the 5' RACE reads, holding one entry per CDR3 protein. The sample records under 200,000 distinct CDR3 sequences, around a tenth being singletons. This rearrangement joins TRBV5-6 to TRBJ1-1; perhaps TRBD1 as D (5 bases). The sequencing sample was made of PBMCs or a T cell subset sorted from them (not recorded which). This sequence originates from a young man who had mild COVID-19 (a few samples of this study predate the infection). Cell type and time point are not known. CDR3: CASSPTGVPEVFF. CDR3 nucleotides: TGTGCCAGCAGCCCCACGGGGGTTCCTGAAGTTTTCTTT.